This T cell receptor (beta chain) was documented in a study of patients and donors after allogeneic stem cell transplantation (dated by TCRdb to about 2020). Turning to this clonotype: Its antigen is still unknown. No much larger clone exists at a distance of one base, and base qualities are not known.

Between the V and J ends, shortened by 2 bases and 0 bases respectively, the junction contains 9 bases. The CDR3, from cysteine to phenylalanine, totals 14 residues. Only CDR3 DNA remains: 42 bases, in frame from the first base. The germline V gene (reference sequence) provides CDR1 DFQATT and CDR2 SNEGSKA. Library method: RT-PCR. Reads for this sample came from a NextSeq 550. TCRdb reprocessing: public reads trimmed at Q25 with fastp, clones called with MiXCR, in-frame beta chains kept. Rows are combined by CDR3 protein, so each entry shows the most common genes and DNA. The sample data list about 960,000 distinct CDR3 sequences, and about a sixth of these were observed just once. Jointly, the top ten make up roughly 6.4% of the sample.

This clonotype was obtained from a human donor who was either an allogeneic HSCT recipient or a stem cell or donor lymphocyte infusion donor (not recorded which). It is not recorded whose cells these are; they may come from a transplant donor. The rearrangement combines TRBV20-1 with TRBJ2-3, with no D gene named confidently. Source material: blood, either unsorted or a sorted T cell fraction (not recorded which). In nucleotide form, the sequence is TGCAGTGCTAGAACACCTACTAGCACAGATACGCAGTATTTT. Its protein reads: CSARTPTSTDTQYF.